This passage covers 24 T cell receptor beta chains from one sample sequenced in a study of blood T cell repertoires in COVID-19. The protocol was immunoSEQ multiplex PCR, while the TCRdb copy is restricted to in-frame clones and leaves out a portion. The sample has a few hundred thousand clones, more than 80% seen once. Sequencing was done on a sample of PBMCs or T cells enriched from blood (not recorded which). These receptors came from a man aged 30 to 45 who had recovered from COVID-19.

The chain carries TRBV7-2 and TRBJ1-2; 8 nucleotides agree with TRBD1. The germline CDR1 and CDR2 sequences are SGHTA and FQGNSA. J was trimmed by 5 bases and V by 5 bases; bases with no gene match: 10. This CDR3 comprises 15 residues. The CDR3 reads CASSLTQGAGYGYTF. CDR3 nucleotides: TGTGCCAGCAGCCTTACGCAGGGGGCGGGGTATGGCTACACCTTC.

As DNA, the CDR3 is TGTGCCAGCAGTTCATACCCGGGACAGATGAACACTGAAGCTTTCTTT. Translation gives CASSSYPGQMNTEAFF. This sequence joins TRBV6-5 and TRBJ1-1; TRBD1 agrees at 7 bases. Unmatched junction bases numbered 8, after V lost 4 bases and J lost 0 bases. The germline V gene encodes CDR1 MNHEY and CDR2 SVGAGI. The CDR3 runs 16 residues.

The J gene is TRBJ1-1, the V gene TRBV6-4; D is ambiguous. Germline V CDR1 and CDR2: MRHNA, SNTAGT. V lost 4 bases, J lost 5 bases, and 11 bases lay in between. This CDR3 spans 13 amino acids. CDR3 amino acids: CASSVTGSTEAFF. Written as DNA, the CDR3 is TGTGCCAGCAGTGTAACGGGTAGTACTGAAGCTTTCTTT.

The J gene is TRBJ1-5, the V gene TRBV6-2 or TRBV6-3, with 11 bases lining up with TRBD1. Germline loops: CDR1 MNHEY, CDR2 SVGEGT. The CDR3 runs 15 residues. Trimming took 1 base from V and 5 from J; bases not matched to a gene: 1. The DNA of the CDR3 is TGTGCCAGCAGTTACTGGGGACAGGGGGATCAGCCCCAGCATTTT. This translates into CASSYWGQGDQPQHF.

This chain uses TRBV5-1 with TRBJ2-1, with 12 bases fitting TRBD2. Germline trimming cut 3 bases from V and 5 bases from J; bases unmatched to any gene: 9. This CDR3 contains 17 residues. The germline V gene has CDR1 SGHRS and CDR2 YFSETQ. CDR3 sequence: CASSSGLAGSYHNEQFF. The CDR3 DNA reads as TGCGCCAGCAGCTCTGGACTAGCGGGGAGCTATCACAATGAGCAGTTCTTC.

This clone was seen at least ten times. This chain uses TRBV5-4 with TRBJ1-6, with D possibly matching TRBD1 (6 bases). Germline V gene sequence: CDR1 SGHNT, CDR2 YYREEE (reference sequence). Deletions cut 5 bases from V and 5 bases from J, with 14 bases between. This CDR3 is built from 15 residues. The CDR3 sequence is CASRYQGRDNSPLHF. The CDR3 DNA sequence: TGTGCCAGCAGATATCAGGGGCGGGATAATTCACCCCTCCACTTT.

V is TRBV19 and J is TRBJ1-5; a possible D gene is TRBD1 (5 bases). Germline CDR1 is LNHDA and CDR2 is SQIVND (reference sequence). The CDR3 is 15 amino acids. V was cut by 3 bases and J by 3 bases, with 12 bases left in between. The chain's CDR3 is CASSILQGLNQPQHF. CDR3 nucleotides: TGTGCCAGTAGTATCCTTCAGGGACTCAATCAGCCCCAGCATTTT. The whole variable domain, filled in from reference TRBV19 and TRBJ1-5, reads DGGITQSPKYLFRKEGQNVTLSCEQNLNHDAMYWYRQDPGQGLRLIYYSQIVNDFQKGDIAEGYSVSREKKESFPLTVTSAQKNPTAFYLCASSILQGLNQPQHFGDGTRLSIL.

The V gene is TRBV6-2 or TRBV6-3, the J gene TRBJ1-2; D unclear. Trimming stripped 2 bases from V and 3 bases from J, with 10 bases between. Looked up from germline, CDR1 is MNHEY and CDR2 is SVGEGT. This CDR3 spans 14 amino acids. The CDR3 is CASSYPREDYGYTF. DNA of the CDR3: TGTGCCAGCAGTTACCCTAGGGAGGACTATGGCTACACCTTC.

V gene TRBV30 combines with J gene TRBJ1-4; D unclear. CDR3 length: 14 residues. The V gene's germline CDR1 is GTSNPN and CDR2 SVGIG (reference sequence). Trimming removed 2 bases from V and 0 bases from J, with 7 bases in between. Here the CDR3 reads CAWSPGTTNEKLFF. CDR3 DNA: TGTGCCTGGAGTCCGGGGACAACTAATGAAAAACTGTTTTTT.

The genes are TRBV25-1 and TRBJ1-1; TRBD1 is a possible D gene (5 bases). Germline CDR1 MGHDK, CDR2 SYGVNS. CDR3 size: 14 residues. The V end was cut by 4 bases, the J end by 3 bases, with 12 bases between. The CDR3 region has the DNA TGTGCCAGCAGTGCTTGGGGGGAGGACACTGAAGCTTTCTTT. Translated, it gives CASSAWGEDTEAFF. The full variable domain, rest sourced from reference TRBV25-1 and TRBJ1-1, is EADIYQTPRYLVIGTGKKITLECSQTMGHDKMYWYQQDPGMELHLIHYSYGVNSTEKGDLSSESTVSRIRTEHFPLTLESARPSHTSQYLCASSAWGEDTEAFFGQGTRLTVV.

The chain joins TRBV27 to TRBJ2-1; 10 bases line up with TRBD2. The CDR3 runs to 16 residues. Germline loops: CDR1 MNHEY, CDR2 SMNVEV (reference sequence). V was pared by 0 bases and J by 5 bases, with 4 bases of the junction left unmatched. DNA for the CDR3: TGTGCCAGCAGTTTATCATGGACTAGCGGACACAATGAGCAGTTCTTC. Translation: CASSLSWTSGHNEQFF.

This clone appeared many times. CDR3 protein: CASSQLTGRYEQYF. In DNA form, the CDR3 reads TGCGCCAGCAGCCAACTGACAGGGAGGTACGAGCAGTACTTC. The chain is built from TRBV4-3 and TRBJ2-7, with a weak D call TRBD1 (7 bases). This CDR3 region has 14 residues. The V end lost 2 bases, the J end lost 4 bases, and 12 bases lay between the germline ends. CDR1 is LGHNA and CDR2 is YSLEER in the germline V gene.

The sample holds one count of this clone. J is TRBJ1-4 and V is TRBV6-1, with D possibly being TRBD1 (5 bases). CDR3 length: 19 amino acids. The ends were cut back, 2 bases at V and 0 bases at J, with 19 bases in the middle. The germline V gene has CDR1 MNHNS and CDR2 SASEGT. CDR3 residues: CASSERAGRDIATNEKLFF. The CDR3 DNA is TGTGCCAGCAGTGAAAGGGCAGGGCGAGATATTGCAACTAATGAAAAACTGTTTTTT.

CDR3 protein: CASSEWASPGELFF. CDR3 in DNA: TGTGCCAGCAGTGAATGGGCCTCTCCCGGGGAGCTGTTTTTT. The chain employs TRBV6-1 and TRBJ2-2, with no clear D. Germline assignment: CDR1 MNHNS and CDR2 SASEGT. This CDR3 is built from 14 residues. V was cut by 2 bases and J by 6 bases, with 10 bases left in between.

The gene calls are TRBV24-1 and TRBJ2-7, with 10 positions matching TRBD1. V was pared by 4 bases and J by 5 bases, with 10 bases of the junction left unmatched. CDR1 and CDR2 from the germline V gene are KGHDR and SFDVKD. The CDR3 runs 16 residues. This chain's CDR3 is CATSEGEDRGRHEQYF. The DNA of the CDR3 is TGTGCCACCAGTGAAGGGGAAGACAGGGGGCGCCACGAGCAGTACTTC.

This sequence joins TRBV28 and TRBJ2-6; the D gene is possibly TRBD2 (6 bases). V was cut by 2 bases and J by 9 bases, with 14 bases left in between. Germline V gene data show CDR1 as MDHEN and CDR2 as SYDVKM. CDR3 length: 15 residues. The CDR3 protein is CASSLKGAGNNVLTF. The CDR3 DNA reads as TGTGCCAGCAGTTTAAAGGGCGCGGGGAACAACGTCCTGACTTTC. The complete variable domain, with remaining parts taken from reference TRBV28 and TRBJ2-6, reads DVKVTQSSRYLVKRTGEKVFLECVQDMDHENMFWYRQDPGLGLRLIYFSYDVKMKEKGDIPEGYSVSREKKERFSLILESASTNQTSMYLCASSLKGAGNNVLTFGAGSRLTVL.

The rearrangement joins TRBV5-1 to TRBJ2-3; 8 nucleotides match TRBD2. Germline loops: CDR1 SGHRS, CDR2 YFSETQ. The CDR3 is 16 residues long. Unmatched junction bases numbered 7, after V lost 2 bases and J lost 2 bases. The CDR3 sequence is CASSFGGRRTTDTQYF. CDR3 nucleotides: TGCGCCAGCAGCTTCGGCGGGAGGAGAACCACAGATACGCAGTATTTT.

The V call is TRBV20-1, the J call TRBJ2-7, with D possibly being TRBD1 (6 bases). Germline V gene lookup returns CDR1 DFQATT and CDR2 SNEGSKA (reference sequence). The CDR3 totals 13 residues. V was pared by 3 bases and J by 0 bases, with 9 bases between. The DNA of the CDR3 is TGCAGTGCTAGTGAGGGACACTCCTACGAGCAGTACTTC. Translation: CSASEGHSYEQYF.

The J gene is TRBJ1-2, the V gene TRBV7-8; D possibly corresponds to TRBD1 (6 bases). This CDR3 region has 13 residues. V was trimmed by 0 bases and J by 8 bases, leaving 10 bases between them. Germline V lookup: CDR1 SGHVS, CDR2 FQNEAQ. The CDR3 DNA is TGTGCCAGCAGCTTAGCGGGGGCGGAGGGCTACACCTTC. Translation: CASSLAGAEGYTF.

This chain joins TRBV5-1 and TRBJ2-2, with TRBD2 matching 9 bases. CDR3 length equals 16 residues. Germline V gene sequence: CDR1 SGHRS, CDR2 YFSETQ. V trimming: 1 base; J trimming: 6 bases; junction bases outside the gene matches: 7. CDR3: CASSLYSAGGPGELFF. The CDR3, as DNA: TGCGCCAGCAGCTTGTATTCAGCGGGAGGTCCCGGGGAGCTGTTTTTT.

The CDR3 spells CASSANPTGAGEQYF. CDR3 DNA sequence: TGTGCCAGCAGCGCCAACCCCACAGGGGCGGGCGAGCAGTACTTC. The V call is TRBV9, the J call TRBJ2-7; 7 bases are shared with TRBD1. This CDR3 contains 15 residues. Trimming at V came to 3 bases and at J to 6 bases, leaving 12 bases not matched to a gene. Looked up from germline, CDR1 is SGDLS and CDR2 is YYNGEE. Full variable domain (rest looked up from reference TRBV9 and TRBJ2-7): DSGVTQTPKHLITATGQRVTLRCSPRSGDLSVYWYQQSLDQGLQFLIQYYNGEERAKGNILERFSAQQFPDLHSELNLSSLELGDSALYFCASSANPTGAGEQYFGPGTRLTVT.

The genes are TRBV3-1 (or the pseudogene TRBV3-2) and TRBJ1-2; 9 bases map to TRBD1. This CDR3 region has 16 residues. The trim removed 1 base at V and 2 bases at J, leaving 5 bases unmatched. CDR1 and CDR2 (germline): LGHDT, YNNKEL (reference sequence). The chain's CDR3 is CASSQGTGVGNYGYTF. The CDR3 nucleotides read TGTGCCAGCAGCCAAGGGACAGGGGTCGGAAACTATGGCTACACCTTC.

The chain is built from TRBV3-1 (or the pseudogene TRBV3-2) and TRBJ2-5, with 7 bases fitting TRBD1. V was clipped by 2 bases and J by 2 bases; unmatched bases: 11. This CDR3 is built from 17 residues. Germline CDR1 LGHDT, CDR2 YNNKEL (reference sequence). CDR3 DNA sequence: TGTGCCAGCAGCCAAAAATCGCGACAGGGAGTACAAGAGACCCAGTACTTC. Its protein is CASSQKSRQGVQETQYF.

The chain carries TRBV19 and TRBJ2-1; 8 nucleotides align to TRBD1. Germline values: CDR1 LNHDA, CDR2 SQIVND (reference sequence). After removal of 6 bases from V and 3 bases from J, the junction contained 13 bases not matched to a gene. The CDR3 is made up of 17 amino acids. In DNA form, the CDR3 reads TGTGCCAGTAGCCCAGCGGGTGTCAGGGGGCACTACAATGAGCAGTTCTTC. Amino acids: CASSPAGVRGHYNEQFF.